The source of this T cell receptor beta chain is a study of regulatory T cells in long-lasting Graves disease. Described time point: newly diagnosed GD, antithyroid drugs for less than 3 months. PBMCs provided the RNA from which the TCR library was made. Trimming took 2 bases from V and 2 from J, leaving 11 bases between them. This CDR3 is built from 15 residues. In germline, CDR1 is MDHEN, CDR2 SYDVKM. Assembly of TCR beta libraries relied on iRepertoire HTBI primers together with Arm-PCR of CDR3 regions. TCRdb reanalysed the multiplex PCR reads using MiXCR and keeps one entry per CDR3 protein. The table includes around 500,000 distinct CDR3 sequences, about 13% detected once. This same sample was also taken into another study, of T cells in Graves' hyperthyroidism and ophthalmopathy. Turning to that study: Patients aged 18 to 65 had newly diagnosed hyperthyroidism of under 2 months' duration.

The TCR was taken from a man aged 30 to 39 with Graves disease. V and J are TRBV28 and TRBJ2-3; D is possibly TRBD2 (7 bases). The material sequenced was peripheral blood mononuclear cells (PBMCs), taken at new diagnosis, from a patient treated with antithyroid drugs. The DNA for the CDR3 is TGTGCCAGCAGTTTAGAGGCGGGGGCCACAGATACGCAGTATTTT. Its translation: CASSLEAGATDTQYF.